This entry lists 23 T cell receptor beta chains sequenced from one sample in a study of technical replicates of blood from a few donors. Method: immunoSEQ multiplex PCR; TCRdb's copy keeps in-frame clones and lacks some. Of tens of thousands of clones in the sample, approximately 92% are singletons; the top ten hold around 0.37%. The sample comprised T cells isolated from PBMCs. The receptors were sampled from a human donor in good health. Some clones in this sample may be carry-over from other donors' samples.

The chain couples TRBV4-1 to TRBJ2-7; weak D call: TRBD2 (6 bases). The CDR3 is 13 amino acids. CDR1 is MGHRA and CDR2 is YSYEKL in the germline V gene. V was cut by 4 bases and J by 2 bases, with 9 bases left in between. CDR3 DNA: TGCGCCAGCAGCCGCACTAGCCCCTACGAGCAGTACTTC. Its translation is CASSRTSPYEQYF.

There are a few counts of this clone. The V gene is TRBV9, the J gene TRBJ1-1; D may be TRBD1 (6 bases). The CDR3 runs 17 residues. Germline loops: CDR1 SGDLS, CDR2 YYNGEE. The V gene lost 4 bases and the J gene lost 3 bases, with 22 bases spanning the gap. The CDR3 DNA sequence: TGTGCCAGCAGCCCGGAGGGGGGGTGGGGAGTCGACACTGAAGCTTTCTTT. Its protein product is CASSPEGGWGVDTEAFF.

DNA of the CDR3: TGTGCCTGGACCCTACCTGGCACTGAAGCTTTCTTT. It yields the protein CAWTLPGTEAFF. V and J are TRBV30 and TRBJ1-1; D not certain. Trimming took 4 bases from V and 4 from J, leaving 10 bases between them. The CDR3 consists of 12 residues. The germline gives CDR1 GTSNPN, CDR2 SVGIG (reference sequence).

Note on this clone: The same CDR3 also results from other DNA sequences found in this sample. The chain links TRBV7-2 to TRBJ2-3, with 11 bases fitting TRBD2. Trimming took 2 bases from V and 2 from J; bases not matched to a gene: 3. There are 16 residues in the CDR3. CDR1 and CDR2 from the germline V gene are SGHTA and FQGNSA. CDR3 region: CASSLTSGSYTDTQYF. DNA for the CDR3: TGTGCCAGCAGCTTAACTAGCGGGAGTTACACAGATACGCAGTATTTT.

The chain recombines TRBV28 with TRBJ1-4, with a possible D match to TRBD1 (5 bases). The germline V and J ends were trimmed by 7 bases and 6 bases, with 15 bases remaining between them. CDR3 length: 14 amino acids. Germline values: CDR1 MDHEN, CDR2 SYDVKM. The DNA for the CDR3 is TGTGCCAGCAATGGTGGGCAGGGTGATGAAAAACTGTTTTTT. This codes for CASNGGQGDEKLFF.

Only one count was recorded for this clone. The rearrangement joins TRBV11-2 to TRBJ2-1; 9 positions match TRBD2. Trimming cost V 4 bases and J 9 bases; bases outside gene matches: 13. Looked up from germline, CDR1 is SGHAT and CDR2 is FQNNGV. The CDR3 covers 16 residues. CDR3 nucleotide sequence: TGTGCCAGCAGCTCCTATGAACTGGGACTAGCCGGTGAGCAGTTCTTC. This translates into CASSSYELGLAGEQFF.

The genes are TRBV10-3 and TRBJ2-7; D is unclear. This CDR3 is built from 14 residues. Germline V lookup: CDR1 ENHRY, CDR2 SYGVKD. V gave up 3 bases and J gave up 0 bases, with 9 bases separating them. The CDR3 protein is CAISDIQSSYEQYF. For the CDR3, the DNA is TGTGCCATCAGTGACATACAGAGCTCCTACGAGCAGTACTTC.

V gene TRBV18 combines with J gene TRBJ2-3; TRBD1 aligns across 11 bases. CDR1 is KGHSH and CDR2 is LQKENI in the germline V gene. Unmatched junction bases numbered 2, after V lost 0 bases and J lost 6 bases. The CDR3 spans 15 residues. The CDR3 DNA follows: TGTGCCAGCTCACCACCTTGGACAGGGGGCGATACGCAGTATTTT. It is translated as CASSPPWTGGDTQYF.

This clone was seen a few times. The gene calls are TRBV6-6 and TRBJ1-1; D perhaps matches TRBD1 (5 bases). The CDR3 length is 14 residues. Per germline, CDR1 MNHNY and CDR2 SVGAGI (reference sequence). The V and J ends lost 5 bases and 5 bases respectively, with 15 bases between them. DNA of the CDR3: TGTGCCAGCAGTGCACCGATCCAGGGTACTGAAGCTTTCTTT. Protein: CASSAPIQGTEAFF.

The gene calls are TRBV29-1 and TRBJ1-1, with D possibly matching TRBD1 (6 bases). Trimming left V 0 bases short and J 4 bases short, with 18 bases between. Germline CDR1 and CDR2: SQVTM and ANQGSEA. The CDR3 loop spans 16 amino acids. The CDR3 DNA reads as TGCAGCGTTGAAGATGGTGGTTTCAGGGGATTCACTGAAGCTTTCTTT. It encodes CSVEDGGFRGFTEAFF.

The chain combines TRBV4-3 with TRBJ1-2, with a tentative D call TRBD1 (6 bases). V dropped 0 bases and J dropped 3 bases, with 8 bases sitting between them. The CDR3 length is 14 residues. Per germline, CDR1 LGHNA and CDR2 YSLEER. CDR3 nucleotides: TGCGCCAGCAGCCAAGACCACAGGGACTATGGCTACACCTTC. Amino acid sequence: CASSQDHRDYGYTF.

Written as DNA, the CDR3 is TGTGCCACCCGAGAGGGCCGCTTCACAGATACGCAGTATTTT. Translation gives CATREGRFTDTQYF. This sequence joins TRBV6-7 and TRBJ2-3, with D possibly TRBD2 on 5 matching bases. TRBV6-7 carries the ORF label, with uncertain function. Trimming pared 10 bases from V and 2 bases from J, leaving 16 bases between. This CDR3 is built from 14 residues.

The chain recombines TRBV5-5 with TRBJ2-1; the match to TRBD2 covers 9 bases. Germline trimming cut 4 bases from V and 7 bases from J; bases unmatched to any gene: 9. This CDR3 is built from 15 residues. Per germline, CDR1 SGHKS and CDR2 YYEKEE (reference sequence). The CDR3 protein is CASSPNSGSRNEQFF. The CDR3 DNA sequence: TGTGCCAGCAGCCCCAATAGCGGGAGTAGGAATGAGCAGTTCTTC. Supplemented by reference TRBV5-5 and TRBJ2-1, the full variable domain reads DAGVTQSPTHLIKTRGQQVTLRCSPISGHKSVSWYQQVLGQGPQFIFQYYEKEERGRGNFPDRFSARQFPNYSSELNVNALLLGDSALYLCASSPNSGSRNEQFFGPGTRLTVL.

This sequence joins TRBV5-1 and TRBJ2-5; TRBD2 matches at 10 bases. The V segment lost 4 bases and the J segment 4 bases; nucleotides outside the gene matches: 7. The CDR3 has 15 residues. Germline CDR1 SGHRS, CDR2 YFSETQ. The CDR3 nucleotides read TGCGCCAGCAGCACCCTAGCGGGAGTAGGAGAGACCCAGTACTTC. Translating it yields CASSTLAGVGETQYF.

This clone is a singleton in its sample. The J gene is TRBJ1-4, the V gene TRBV2, with unresolved D. V was shortened by 6 bases and J by 5 bases, with 19 bases between the two germline ends. The CDR3 covers 16 residues. Germline values: CDR1 SNHLY, CDR2 FYNNEI. This CDR3 is CASSEPRTQLNEKLFF. The CDR3 DNA reads TGTGCCAGCAGCGAGCCACGAACACAACTAAATGAAAAACTGTTTTTT.

The chain employs TRBV11-2 and TRBJ2-5, with TRBD1 matching 7 bases. The germline V gene has CDR1 SGHAT and CDR2 FQNNGV. V trimming: 0 bases; J trimming: 5 bases; junction bases outside the gene matches: 6. CDR3 size: 15 residues. CDR3 nucleotide sequence: TGTGCCAGCAGCTTAGATAACAGGGGACGGGAGACCCAGTACTTC. It specifies CASSLDNRGRETQYF.

The rearrangement uses TRBV6-1 and TRBJ1-5; TRBD1 matches 7 bases. The CDR3 is made up of 15 amino acids. Germline trimming cut 6 bases from V and 2 bases from J; bases unmatched to any gene: 7. Germline assignment: CDR1 MNHNS and CDR2 SASEGT. The CDR3 sequence: CASSVDRVGNQPQHF. DNA for the CDR3: TGTGCCAGCAGCGTTGACAGGGTAGGCAATCAGCCCCAGCATTTT.

This chain connects TRBV28 to TRBJ2-7, with D perhaps TRBD1 (5 bases). CDR1 is MDHEN, CDR2 SYDVKM, per germline. V dropped 1 base and J dropped 2 bases, with 15 bases sitting between them. This CDR3 has 16 amino acids. CDR3 sequence reads: CASSLFGQGNAYEQYF. The CDR3 nucleotides read TGTGCCAGCAGTTTATTCGGGCAGGGAAACGCCTACGAGCAGTACTTC. The full variable domain, its missing parts supplied by reference TRBV28 and TRBJ2-7, is DVKVTQSSRYLVKRTGEKVFLECVQDMDHENMFWYRQDPGLGLRLIYFSYDVKMKEKGDIPEGYSVSREKKERFSLILESASTNQTSMYLCASSLFGQGNAYEQYFGPGTRLTVT.

This clone has just one count. The chain recombines TRBV19 with TRBJ2-5, with a weak D call TRBD1 (6 bases). In germline, CDR1 is LNHDA, CDR2 SQIVND (reference sequence). V lost 5 bases, J lost 2 bases, and 15 bases lay in between. This CDR3 is built from 15 residues. The CDR3: CASSSRLGQQETQYF. CDR3 DNA sequence: TGTGCCAGTAGTTCGAGACTGGGACAACAAGAGACCCAGTACTTC.

The chain joins TRBV14 to TRBJ2-7, with 7 bases lining up with TRBD1. Germline loops: CDR1 SGHDN, CDR2 FVKESK. The trim removed 3 bases at V and 2 bases at J, leaving 7 bases unmatched. The CDR3 sequence is 15 residues long. For the CDR3, the DNA is TGTGCCAGCAGCCAGAAGGGGGCTATACCCTACGAGCAGTACTTC. The encoded protein is CASSQKGAIPYEQYF.

This chain connects TRBV9 to TRBJ2-7; D may be TRBD1 (6 bases). Germline V gene sequence: CDR1 SGDLS, CDR2 YYNGEE. The CDR3 is 14 residues long. V was trimmed by 4 bases and J by 2 bases, leaving 13 bases between them. The DNA for the CDR3 is TGTGCCAGCAGCCCCCGGGACAAAACCTACGAGCAGTACTTC. As protein: CASSPRDKTYEQYF.

V gene TRBV28 combines with J gene TRBJ1-3, with a weak D call TRBD1 (5 bases). Germline loops: CDR1 MDHEN, CDR2 SYDVKM. V shed 5 bases and J shed 0 bases, with 14 bases lying between them. The CDR3 extends over 16 amino acids. Here the CDR3 reads CASSGGDGRSGNTIYF. Written as DNA, the CDR3 is TGTGCCAGCAGTGGCGGGGACGGGCGCTCTGGAAACACCATATATTTT.

The J gene is TRBJ2-7, the V gene TRBV29-1; 9 positions match TRBD1. Looked up from germline, CDR1 is SQVTM and CDR2 is ANQGSEA. V lost 2 bases, J lost 4 bases, and 6 bases stayed unmatched. The CDR3 has 14 amino acids. The CDR3 nucleotides read TGCAGCGTTGAACGGGGGGACAGGGATTACGAGCAGTACTTC. This codes for CSVERGDRDYEQYF.